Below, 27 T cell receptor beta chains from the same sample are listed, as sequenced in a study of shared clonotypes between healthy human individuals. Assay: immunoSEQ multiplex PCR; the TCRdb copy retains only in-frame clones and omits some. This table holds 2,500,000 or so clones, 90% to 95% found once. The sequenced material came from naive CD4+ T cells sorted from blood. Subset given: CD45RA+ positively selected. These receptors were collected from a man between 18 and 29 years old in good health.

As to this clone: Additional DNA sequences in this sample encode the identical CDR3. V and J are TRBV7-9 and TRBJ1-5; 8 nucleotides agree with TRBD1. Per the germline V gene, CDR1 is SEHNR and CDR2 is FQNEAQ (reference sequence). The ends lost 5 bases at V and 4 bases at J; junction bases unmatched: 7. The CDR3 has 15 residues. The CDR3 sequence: CASSLGDRSNQPQHF. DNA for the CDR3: TGTGCCAGCAGCCTAGGGGACAGGAGTAATCAGCCCCAGCATTTT.

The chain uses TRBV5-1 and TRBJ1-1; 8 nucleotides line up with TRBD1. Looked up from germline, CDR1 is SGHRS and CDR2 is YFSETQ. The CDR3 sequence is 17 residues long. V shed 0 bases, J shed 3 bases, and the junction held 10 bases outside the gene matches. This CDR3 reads CASSLGAGGNLYTEAFF. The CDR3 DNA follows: TGCGCCAGCAGCTTGGGCGCAGGGGGCAATTTGTACACTGAAGCTTTCTTT.

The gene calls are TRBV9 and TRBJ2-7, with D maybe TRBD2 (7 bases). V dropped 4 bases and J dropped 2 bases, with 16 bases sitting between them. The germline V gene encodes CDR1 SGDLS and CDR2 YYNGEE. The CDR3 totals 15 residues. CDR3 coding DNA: TGTGCCAGCAGCCCCCCCCGGGGGGCCACCTACGAGCAGTACTTC. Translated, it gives CASSPPRGATYEQYF.

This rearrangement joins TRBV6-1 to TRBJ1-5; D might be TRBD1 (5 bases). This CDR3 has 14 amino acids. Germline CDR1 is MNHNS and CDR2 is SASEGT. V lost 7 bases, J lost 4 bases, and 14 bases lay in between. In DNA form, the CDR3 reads TGTGCCAGCACCTGGGACGGTGAGAATCAGCCCCAGCATTTT. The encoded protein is CASTWDGENQPQHF.

As DNA, the CDR3 is TGTGCCAGCAGCTTAACGAATTTCAGGCGGCTAGCGGGAGAAGGAGAGACCCAGTACTTC. Amino acid sequence: CASSLTNFRRLAGEGETQYF. The chain employs TRBV7-8 and TRBJ2-5, with 10 bases that match TRBD2. CDR1 is SGHVS and CDR2 is FQNEAQ in the germline V gene. Trimming took 2 bases from V and 4 from J; bases not matched to a gene: 19. CDR3 size: 20 residues.

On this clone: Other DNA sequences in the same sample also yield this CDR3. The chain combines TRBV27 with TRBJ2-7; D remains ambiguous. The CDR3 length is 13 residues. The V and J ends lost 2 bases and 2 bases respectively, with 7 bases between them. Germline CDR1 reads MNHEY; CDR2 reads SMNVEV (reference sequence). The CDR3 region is CASSLRGTYEQYF. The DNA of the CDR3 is TGTGCCAGCAGTTTAAGAGGTACCTACGAGCAGTACTTC.

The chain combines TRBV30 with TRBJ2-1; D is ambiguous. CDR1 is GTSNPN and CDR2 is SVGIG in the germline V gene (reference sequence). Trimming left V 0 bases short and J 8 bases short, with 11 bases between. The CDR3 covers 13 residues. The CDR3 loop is CAWSVRPGDEQFF. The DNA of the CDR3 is TGTGCCTGGAGTGTACGTCCCGGCGATGAGCAGTTCTTC.

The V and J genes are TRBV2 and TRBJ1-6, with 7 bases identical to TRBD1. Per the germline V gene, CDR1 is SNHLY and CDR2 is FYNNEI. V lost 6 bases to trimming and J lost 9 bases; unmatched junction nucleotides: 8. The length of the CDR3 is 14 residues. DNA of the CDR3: TGTGCCAGCAGCAGACAGGGCTACGGTTCACCCCTCCACTTT. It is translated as CASSRQGYGSPLHF.

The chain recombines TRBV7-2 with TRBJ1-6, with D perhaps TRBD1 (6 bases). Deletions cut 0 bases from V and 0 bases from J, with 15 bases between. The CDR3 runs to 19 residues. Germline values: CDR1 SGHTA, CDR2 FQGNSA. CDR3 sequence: CASSLASGAVSSYNSPLHF. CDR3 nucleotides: TGTGCCAGCAGCTTAGCCTCAGGGGCGGTTAGCTCCTATAATTCACCCCTCCACTTT.

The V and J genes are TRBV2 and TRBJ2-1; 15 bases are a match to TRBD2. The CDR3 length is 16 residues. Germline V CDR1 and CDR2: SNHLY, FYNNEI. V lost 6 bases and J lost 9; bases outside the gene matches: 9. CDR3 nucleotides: TGTGCCAGCAGAAAACGGGGACTAGCGGGAGGTAGTGAGCAGTTCTTC. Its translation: CASRKRGLAGGSEQFF.

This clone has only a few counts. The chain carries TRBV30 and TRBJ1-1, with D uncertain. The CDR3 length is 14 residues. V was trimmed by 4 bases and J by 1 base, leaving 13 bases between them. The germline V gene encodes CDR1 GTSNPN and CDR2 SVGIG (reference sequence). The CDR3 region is CAWIIREKNTEAFF. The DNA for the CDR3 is TGTGCCTGGATCATACGGGAGAAGAACACTGAAGCTTTCTTT.

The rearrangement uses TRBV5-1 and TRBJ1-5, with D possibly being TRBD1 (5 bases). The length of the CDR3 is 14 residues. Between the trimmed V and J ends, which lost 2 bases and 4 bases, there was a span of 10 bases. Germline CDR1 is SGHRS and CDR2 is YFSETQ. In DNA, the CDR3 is TGCGCCAGCAGCTTTGGGGCAGATAATCAGCCCCAGCATTTT. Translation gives CASSFGADNQPQHF.

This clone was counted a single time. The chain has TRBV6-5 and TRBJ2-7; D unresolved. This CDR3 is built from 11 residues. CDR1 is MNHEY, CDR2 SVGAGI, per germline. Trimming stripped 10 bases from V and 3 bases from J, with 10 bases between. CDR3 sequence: CATLEGYEQYF. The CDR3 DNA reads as TGTGCCACCCTCGAAGGCTACGAGCAGTACTTC.

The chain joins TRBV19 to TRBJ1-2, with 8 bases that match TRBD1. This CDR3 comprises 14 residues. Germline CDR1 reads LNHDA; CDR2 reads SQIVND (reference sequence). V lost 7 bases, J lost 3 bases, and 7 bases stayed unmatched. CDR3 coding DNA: TGTGCCAGTAACGACAGGGGATGGGACTATGGCTACACCTTC. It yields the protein CASNDRGWDYGYTF.

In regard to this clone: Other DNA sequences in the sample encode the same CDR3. The CDR3 sequence: CASSRDGTYEQYF. For the CDR3, the DNA is TGCGCCAGCAGCCGGGACGGGACCTACGAGCAGTACTTC. The chain combines TRBV5-1 with TRBJ2-7; D may correspond to TRBD1 or TRBD2 (5 bases each). Trimming removed 4 bases at V and 2 bases at J, with 10 bases between. Germline-derived CDR1 and CDR2 are SGHRS and YFSETQ. This CDR3 spans 13 amino acids. Using reference TRBV5-1 and TRBJ2-7 for the parts outside the CDR3, the full variable domain is KAGVTQTPRYLIKTRGQQVTLSCSPISGHRSVSWYQQTPGQGLQFLFEYFSETQRNKGNFPGRFSGRQFSNSRSEMNVSTLELGDSALYLCASSRDGTYEQYFGPGTRLTVT.

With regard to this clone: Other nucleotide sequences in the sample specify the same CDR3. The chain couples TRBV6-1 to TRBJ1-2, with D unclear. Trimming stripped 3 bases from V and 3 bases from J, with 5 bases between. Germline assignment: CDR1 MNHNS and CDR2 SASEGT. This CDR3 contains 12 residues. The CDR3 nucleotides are TGTGCCAGCAGTGAGCAAGACTATGGCTACACCTTC. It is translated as CASSEQDYGYTF.

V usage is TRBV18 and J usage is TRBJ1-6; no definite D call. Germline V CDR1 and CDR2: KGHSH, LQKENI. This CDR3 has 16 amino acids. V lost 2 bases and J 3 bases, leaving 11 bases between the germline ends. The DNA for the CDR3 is TGTGCCAGCTCACCAAGACAATCGGACTATAATTCACCCCTCCACTTT. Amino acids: CASSPRQSDYNSPLHF.

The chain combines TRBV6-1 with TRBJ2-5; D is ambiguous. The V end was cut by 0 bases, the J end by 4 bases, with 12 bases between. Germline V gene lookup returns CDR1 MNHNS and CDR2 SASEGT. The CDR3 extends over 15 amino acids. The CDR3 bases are TGTGCCAGCAGTGAAGCGCTCGGTGACTTAGAGACCCAGTACTTC. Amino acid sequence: CASSEALGDLETQYF.

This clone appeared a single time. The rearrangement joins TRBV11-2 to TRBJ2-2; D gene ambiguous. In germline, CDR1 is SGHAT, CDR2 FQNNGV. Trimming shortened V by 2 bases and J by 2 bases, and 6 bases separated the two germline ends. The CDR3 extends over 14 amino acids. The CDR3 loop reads CASSLFSNTGELFF. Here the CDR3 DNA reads TGTGCCAGCAGCTTATTTTCAAACACCGGGGAGCTGTTTTTT.

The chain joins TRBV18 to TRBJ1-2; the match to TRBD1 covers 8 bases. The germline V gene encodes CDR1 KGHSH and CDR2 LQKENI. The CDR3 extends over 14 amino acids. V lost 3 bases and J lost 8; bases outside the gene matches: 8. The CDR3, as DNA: TGTGCCAGCTCACCCGACAGGGGAGTAGGCGGCTACACCTTC. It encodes CASSPDRGVGGYTF.

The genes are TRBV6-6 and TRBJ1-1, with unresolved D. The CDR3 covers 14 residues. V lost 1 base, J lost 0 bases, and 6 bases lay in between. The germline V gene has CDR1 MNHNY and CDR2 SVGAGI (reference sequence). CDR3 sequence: CASSYLGMNTEAFF. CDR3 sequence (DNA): TGTGCCAGCAGTTACTTGGGGATGAACACTGAAGCTTTCTTT.

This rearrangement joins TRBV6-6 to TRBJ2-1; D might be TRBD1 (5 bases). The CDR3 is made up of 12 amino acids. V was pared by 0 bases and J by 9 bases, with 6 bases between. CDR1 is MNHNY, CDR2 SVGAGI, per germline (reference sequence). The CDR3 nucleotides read TGTGCCAGCAGTTACTCCCAGGGTGAGCAGTTCTTC. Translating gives CASSYSQGEQFF.

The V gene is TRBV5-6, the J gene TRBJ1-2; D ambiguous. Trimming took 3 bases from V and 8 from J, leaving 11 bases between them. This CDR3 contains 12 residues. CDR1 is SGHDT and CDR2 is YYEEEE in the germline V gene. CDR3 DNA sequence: TGTGCCAGCAGCTCGACGGTTAAGGGCTACACCTTC. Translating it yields CASSSTVKGYTF.

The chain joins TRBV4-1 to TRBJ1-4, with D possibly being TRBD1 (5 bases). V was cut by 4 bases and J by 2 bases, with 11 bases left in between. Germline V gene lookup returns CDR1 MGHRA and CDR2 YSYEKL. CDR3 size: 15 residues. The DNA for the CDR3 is TGCGCCAGCAGCCTGGTGGGGGTCACTAATGAAAAACTGTTTTTT. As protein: CASSLVGVTNEKLFF.

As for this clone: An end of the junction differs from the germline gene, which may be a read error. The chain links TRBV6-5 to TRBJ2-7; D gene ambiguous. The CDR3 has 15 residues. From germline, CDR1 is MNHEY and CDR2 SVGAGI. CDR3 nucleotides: TGTGCCAGCAGTTACTCCGTGTGGAGCTCCTACGGGCAGTACTTC. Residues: CASSYSVWSSYGQYF.

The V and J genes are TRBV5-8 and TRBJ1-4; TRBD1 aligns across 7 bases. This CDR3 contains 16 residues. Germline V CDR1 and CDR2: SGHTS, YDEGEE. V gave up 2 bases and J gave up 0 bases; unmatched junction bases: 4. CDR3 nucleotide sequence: TGTGCCAGCAGCTTTGGAGGGACAGCAACTAATGAAAAACTGTTTTTT. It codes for CASSFGGTATNEKLFF.

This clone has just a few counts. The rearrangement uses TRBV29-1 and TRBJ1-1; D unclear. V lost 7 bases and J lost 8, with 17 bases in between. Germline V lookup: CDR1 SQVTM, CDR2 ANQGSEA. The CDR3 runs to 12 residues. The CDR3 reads CSGKNLRAEAFF. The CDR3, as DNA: TGCAGCGGTAAAAACCTCCGGGCCGAAGCTTTCTTT. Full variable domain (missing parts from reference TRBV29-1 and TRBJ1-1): SAVISQKPSRDICQRGTSLTIQCQVDSQVTMMFWYRQQPGQSLTLIATANQGSEATYESGFVIDKFPISRPNLTFSTLTVSNMSPEDSSIYLCSGKNLRAEAFFGQGTRLTVV.